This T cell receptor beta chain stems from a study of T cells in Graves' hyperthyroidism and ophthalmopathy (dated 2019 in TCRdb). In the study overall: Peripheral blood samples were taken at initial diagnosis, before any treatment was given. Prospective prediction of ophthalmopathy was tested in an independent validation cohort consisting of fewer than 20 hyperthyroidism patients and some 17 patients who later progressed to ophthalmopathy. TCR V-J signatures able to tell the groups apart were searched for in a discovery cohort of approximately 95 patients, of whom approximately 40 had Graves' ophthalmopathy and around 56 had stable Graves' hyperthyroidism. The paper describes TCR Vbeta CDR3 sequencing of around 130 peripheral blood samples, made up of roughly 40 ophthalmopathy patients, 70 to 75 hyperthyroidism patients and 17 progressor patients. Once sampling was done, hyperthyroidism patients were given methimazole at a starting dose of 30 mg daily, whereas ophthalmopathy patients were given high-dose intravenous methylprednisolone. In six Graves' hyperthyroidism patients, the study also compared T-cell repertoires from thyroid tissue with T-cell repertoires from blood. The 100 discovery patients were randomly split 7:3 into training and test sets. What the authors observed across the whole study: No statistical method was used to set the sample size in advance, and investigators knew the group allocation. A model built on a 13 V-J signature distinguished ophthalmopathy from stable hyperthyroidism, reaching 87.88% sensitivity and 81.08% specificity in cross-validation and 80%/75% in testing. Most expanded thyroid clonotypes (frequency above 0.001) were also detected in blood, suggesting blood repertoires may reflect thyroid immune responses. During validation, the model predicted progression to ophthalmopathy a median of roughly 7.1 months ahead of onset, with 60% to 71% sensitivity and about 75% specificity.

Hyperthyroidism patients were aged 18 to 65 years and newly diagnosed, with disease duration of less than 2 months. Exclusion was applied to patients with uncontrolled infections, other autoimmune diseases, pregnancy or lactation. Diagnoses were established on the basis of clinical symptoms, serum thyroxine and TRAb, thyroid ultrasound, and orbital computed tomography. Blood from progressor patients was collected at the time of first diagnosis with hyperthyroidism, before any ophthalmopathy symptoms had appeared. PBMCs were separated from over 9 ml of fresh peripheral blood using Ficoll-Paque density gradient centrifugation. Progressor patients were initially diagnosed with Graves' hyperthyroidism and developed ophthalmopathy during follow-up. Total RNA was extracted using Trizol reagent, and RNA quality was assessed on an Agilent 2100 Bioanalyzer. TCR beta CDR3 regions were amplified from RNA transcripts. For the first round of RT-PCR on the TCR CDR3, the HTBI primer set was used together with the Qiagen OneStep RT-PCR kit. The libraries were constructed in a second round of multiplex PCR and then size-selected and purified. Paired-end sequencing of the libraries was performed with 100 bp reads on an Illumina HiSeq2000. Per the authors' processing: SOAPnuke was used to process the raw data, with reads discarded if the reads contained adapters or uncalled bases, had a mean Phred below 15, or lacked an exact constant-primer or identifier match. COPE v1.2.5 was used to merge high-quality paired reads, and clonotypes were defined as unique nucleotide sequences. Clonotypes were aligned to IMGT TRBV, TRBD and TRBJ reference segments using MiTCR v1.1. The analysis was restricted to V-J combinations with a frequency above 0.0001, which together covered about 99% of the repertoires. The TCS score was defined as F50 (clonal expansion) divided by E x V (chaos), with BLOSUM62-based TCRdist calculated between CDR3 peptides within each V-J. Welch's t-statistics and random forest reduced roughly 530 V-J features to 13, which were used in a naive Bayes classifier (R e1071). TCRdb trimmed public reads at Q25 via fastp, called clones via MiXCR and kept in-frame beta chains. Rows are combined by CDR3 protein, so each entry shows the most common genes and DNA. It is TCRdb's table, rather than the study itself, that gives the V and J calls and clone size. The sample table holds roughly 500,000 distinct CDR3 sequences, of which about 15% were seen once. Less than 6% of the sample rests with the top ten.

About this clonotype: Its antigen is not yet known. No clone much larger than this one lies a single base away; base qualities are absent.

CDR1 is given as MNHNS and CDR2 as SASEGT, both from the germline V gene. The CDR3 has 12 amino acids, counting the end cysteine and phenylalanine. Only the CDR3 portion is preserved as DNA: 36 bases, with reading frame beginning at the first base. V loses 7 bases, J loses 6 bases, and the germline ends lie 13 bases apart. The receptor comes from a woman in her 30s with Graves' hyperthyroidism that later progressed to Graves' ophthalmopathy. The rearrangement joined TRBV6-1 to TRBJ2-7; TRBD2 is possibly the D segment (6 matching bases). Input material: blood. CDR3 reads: CASNRPGGEQYF. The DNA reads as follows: TGTGCCAGCAATAGACCCGGGGGCGAGCAGTACTTC.